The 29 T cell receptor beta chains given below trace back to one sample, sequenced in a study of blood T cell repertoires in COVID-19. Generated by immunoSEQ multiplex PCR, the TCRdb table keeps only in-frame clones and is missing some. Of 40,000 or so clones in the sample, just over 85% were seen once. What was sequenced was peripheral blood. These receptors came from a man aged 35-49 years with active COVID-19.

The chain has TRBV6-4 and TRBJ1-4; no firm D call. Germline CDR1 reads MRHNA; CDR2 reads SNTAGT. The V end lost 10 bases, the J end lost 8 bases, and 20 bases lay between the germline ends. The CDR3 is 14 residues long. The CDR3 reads CATPLVEFREKLFF. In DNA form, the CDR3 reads TGTGCCACCCCCCTGGTTGAGTTCCGGGAAAAACTGTTTTTT.

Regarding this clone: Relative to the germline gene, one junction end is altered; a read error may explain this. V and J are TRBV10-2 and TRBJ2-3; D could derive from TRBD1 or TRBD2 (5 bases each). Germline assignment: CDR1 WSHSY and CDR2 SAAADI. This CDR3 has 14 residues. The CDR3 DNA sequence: TGCGCCAGCAATGAGGGGCGATACACAGATACGCAGTATTTT. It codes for CASNEGRYTDTQYF.

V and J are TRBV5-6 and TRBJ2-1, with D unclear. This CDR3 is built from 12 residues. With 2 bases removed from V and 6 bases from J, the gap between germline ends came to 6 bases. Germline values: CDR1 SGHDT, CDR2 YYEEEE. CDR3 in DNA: TGTGCCAGCAGCTTTAACAGCAATGAGCAGTTCTTC. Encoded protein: CASSFNSNEQFF. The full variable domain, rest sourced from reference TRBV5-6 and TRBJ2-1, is DAGVTQSPTHLIKTRGQQVTLRCSPKSGHDTVSWYQQALGQGPQFIFQYYEEEERQRGNFPDRFSGHQFPNYSSELNVNALLLGDSALYLCASSFNSNEQFFGPGTRLTVL.

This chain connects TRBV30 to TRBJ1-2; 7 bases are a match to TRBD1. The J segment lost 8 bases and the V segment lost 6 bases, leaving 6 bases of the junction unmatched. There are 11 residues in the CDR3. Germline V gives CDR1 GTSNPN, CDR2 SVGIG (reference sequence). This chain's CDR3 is CACQTGNGYTF. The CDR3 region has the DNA TGTGCCTGCCAGACAGGGAACGGCTACACCTTC.

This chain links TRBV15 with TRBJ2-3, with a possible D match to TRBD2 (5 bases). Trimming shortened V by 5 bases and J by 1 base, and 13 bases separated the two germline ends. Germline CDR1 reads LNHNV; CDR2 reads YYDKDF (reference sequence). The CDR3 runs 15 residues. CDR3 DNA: TGTGCCACCAGCGGAGCGGCGGAGGGCACAGATACGCAGTATTTT. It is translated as CATSGAAEGTDTQYF.

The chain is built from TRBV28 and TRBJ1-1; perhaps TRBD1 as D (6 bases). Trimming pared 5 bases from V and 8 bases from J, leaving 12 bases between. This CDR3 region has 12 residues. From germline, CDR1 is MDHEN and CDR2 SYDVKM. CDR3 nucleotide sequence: TGTGCCAGCAGTACAGGGCAATGGGAAGCTTTCTTT. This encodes CASSTGQWEAFF.

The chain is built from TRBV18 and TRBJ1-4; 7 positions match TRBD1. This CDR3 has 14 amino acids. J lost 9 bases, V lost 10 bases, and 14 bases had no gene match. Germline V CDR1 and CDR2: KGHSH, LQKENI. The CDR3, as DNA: TGTGCCACCTCGACAGGGTCGTTCGATAAAAAACTGTTTTTT. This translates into CATSTGSFDKKLFF.

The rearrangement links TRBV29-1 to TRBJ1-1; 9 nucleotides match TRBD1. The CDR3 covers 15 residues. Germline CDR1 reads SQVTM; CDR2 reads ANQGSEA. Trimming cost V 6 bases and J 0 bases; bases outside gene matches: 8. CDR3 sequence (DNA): TGCAGCGTCCCGGGACAGGGAACAATGAACACTGAAGCTTTCTTT. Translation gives CSVPGQGTMNTEAFF.

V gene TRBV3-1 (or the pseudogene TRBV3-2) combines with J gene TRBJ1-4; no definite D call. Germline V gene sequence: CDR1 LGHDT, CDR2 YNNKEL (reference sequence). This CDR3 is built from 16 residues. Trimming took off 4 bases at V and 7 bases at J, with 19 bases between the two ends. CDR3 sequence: CASSLAVGGGREKLFF. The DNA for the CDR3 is TGTGCCAGCAGCCTGGCAGTTGGTGGAGGGCGTGAAAAACTGTTTTTT.

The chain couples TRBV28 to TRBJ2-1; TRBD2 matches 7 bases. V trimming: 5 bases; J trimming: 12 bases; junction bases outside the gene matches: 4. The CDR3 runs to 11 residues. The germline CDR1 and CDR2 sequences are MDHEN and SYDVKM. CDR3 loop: CASSMGGPQFF. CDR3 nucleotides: TGTGCCAGCAGTATGGGAGGGCCGCAGTTCTTC. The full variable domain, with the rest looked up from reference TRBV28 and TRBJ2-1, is DVKVTQSSRYLVKRTGEKVFLECVQDMDHENMFWYRQDPGLGLRLIYFSYDVKMKEKGDIPEGYSVSREKKERFSLILESASTNQTSMYLCASSMGGPQFFGPGTRLTVL.

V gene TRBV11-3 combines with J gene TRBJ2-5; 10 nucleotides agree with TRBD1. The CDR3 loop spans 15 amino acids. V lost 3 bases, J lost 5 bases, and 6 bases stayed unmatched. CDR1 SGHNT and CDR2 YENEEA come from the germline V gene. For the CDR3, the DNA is TGTGCCAGCAGCTTTCAGACAGGGGGCGTTGAGACCCAGTACTTC. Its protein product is CASSFQTGGVETQYF.

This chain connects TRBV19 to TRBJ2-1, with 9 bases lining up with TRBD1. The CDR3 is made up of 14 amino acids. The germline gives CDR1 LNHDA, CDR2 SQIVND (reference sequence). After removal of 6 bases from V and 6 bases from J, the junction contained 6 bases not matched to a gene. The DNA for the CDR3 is TGTGCCAGTAGAACCGGGACAGGGCCCAATGAGCAGTTCTTC. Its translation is CASRTGTGPNEQFF.

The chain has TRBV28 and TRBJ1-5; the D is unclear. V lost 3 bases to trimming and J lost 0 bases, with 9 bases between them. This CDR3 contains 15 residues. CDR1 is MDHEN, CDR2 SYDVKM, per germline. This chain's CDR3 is CASSLAQYSNQPQHF. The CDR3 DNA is TGTGCCAGCAGTTTGGCACAGTATAGCAATCAGCCCCAGCATTTT.

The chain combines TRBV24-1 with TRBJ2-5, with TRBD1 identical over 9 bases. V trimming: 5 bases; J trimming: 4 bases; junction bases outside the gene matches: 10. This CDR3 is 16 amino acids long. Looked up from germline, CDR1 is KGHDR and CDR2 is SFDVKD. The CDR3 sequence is CATSAVTGGDGETQYF. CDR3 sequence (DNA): TGTGCCACCAGTGCCGTAACAGGGGGCGACGGAGAGACCCAGTACTTC.

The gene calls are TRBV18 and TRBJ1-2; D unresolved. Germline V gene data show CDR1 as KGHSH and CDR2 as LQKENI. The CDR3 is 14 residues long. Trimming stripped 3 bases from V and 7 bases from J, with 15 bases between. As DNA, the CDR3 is TGTGCCAGCTCACCGCCAAGTCTATCTAGTGGCTACACCTTC. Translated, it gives CASSPPSLSSGYTF.

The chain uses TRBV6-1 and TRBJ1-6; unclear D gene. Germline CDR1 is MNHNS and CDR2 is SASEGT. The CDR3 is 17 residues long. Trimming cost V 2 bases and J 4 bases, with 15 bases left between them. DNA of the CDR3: TGTGCCAGCAGTGAACTAAGACCGGGGTTTTATAATTCACCCCTCCACTTT. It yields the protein CASSELRPGFYNSPLHF.

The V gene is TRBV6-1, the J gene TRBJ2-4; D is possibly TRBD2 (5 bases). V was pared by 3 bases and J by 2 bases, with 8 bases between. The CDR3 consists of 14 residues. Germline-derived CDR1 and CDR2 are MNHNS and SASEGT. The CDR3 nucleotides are TGTGCCAGCAGTGAGTCGGGATCCAAAAACATTCAGTACTTC. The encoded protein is CASSESGSKNIQYF.

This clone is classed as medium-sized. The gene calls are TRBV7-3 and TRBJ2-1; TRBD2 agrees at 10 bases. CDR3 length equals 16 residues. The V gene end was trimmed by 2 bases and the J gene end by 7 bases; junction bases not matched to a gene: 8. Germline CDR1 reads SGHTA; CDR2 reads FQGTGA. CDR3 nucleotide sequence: TGTGCCAGCAGCTTACAATCTAGCGGGAGCGGGAATGAGCAGTTCTTC. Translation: CASSLQSSGSGNEQFF.

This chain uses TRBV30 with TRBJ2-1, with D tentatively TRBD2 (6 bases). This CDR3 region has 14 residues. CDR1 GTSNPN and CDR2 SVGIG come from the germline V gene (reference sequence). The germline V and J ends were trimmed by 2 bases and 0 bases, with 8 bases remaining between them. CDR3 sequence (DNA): TGTGCCTGGAGTACGGGGGTCTCCTACAATGAGCAGTTCTTC. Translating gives CAWSTGVSYNEQFF. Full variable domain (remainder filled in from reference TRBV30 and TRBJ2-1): SQTIHQWPATLVQPVGSPLSLECTVEGTSNPNLYWYRQAAGRGLQLLFYSVGIGQISSEVPQNLSASRPQDRQFILSSKKLLLSDSGFYLCAWSTGVSYNEQFFGPGTRLTVL.

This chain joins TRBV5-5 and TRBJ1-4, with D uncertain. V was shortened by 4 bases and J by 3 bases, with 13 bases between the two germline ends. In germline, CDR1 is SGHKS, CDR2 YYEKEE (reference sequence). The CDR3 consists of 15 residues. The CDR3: CASSPARSPNEKLFF. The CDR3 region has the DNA TGTGCCAGCAGCCCCGCTAGGAGCCCTAATGAAAAACTGTTTTTT.

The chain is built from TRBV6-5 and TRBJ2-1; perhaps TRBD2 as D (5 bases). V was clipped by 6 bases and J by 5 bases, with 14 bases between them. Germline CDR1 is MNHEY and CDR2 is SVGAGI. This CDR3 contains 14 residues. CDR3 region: CASRSGQKNNEQFF. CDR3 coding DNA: TGTGCCAGCAGAAGCGGCCAAAAAAACAATGAGCAGTTCTTC.

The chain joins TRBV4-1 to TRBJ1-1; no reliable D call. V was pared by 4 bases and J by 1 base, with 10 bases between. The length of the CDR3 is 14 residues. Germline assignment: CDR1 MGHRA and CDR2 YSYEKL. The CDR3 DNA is TGCGCCAGCAGCCCCCTCGGTCAGAACACTGAAGCTTTCTTT. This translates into CASSPLGQNTEAFF.

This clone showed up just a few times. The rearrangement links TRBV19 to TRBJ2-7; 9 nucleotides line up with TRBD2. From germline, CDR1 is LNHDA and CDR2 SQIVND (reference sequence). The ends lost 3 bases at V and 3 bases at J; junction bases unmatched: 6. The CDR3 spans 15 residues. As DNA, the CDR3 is TGTGCCAGTAGTATCGCGGGAGGGCAGAGCTACGAGCAGTACTTC. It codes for CASSIAGGQSYEQYF.

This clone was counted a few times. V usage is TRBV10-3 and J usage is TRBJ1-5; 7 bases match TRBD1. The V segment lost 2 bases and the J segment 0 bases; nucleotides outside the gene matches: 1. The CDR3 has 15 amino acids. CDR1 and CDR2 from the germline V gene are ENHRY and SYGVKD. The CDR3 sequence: CAISEGQDSNQPQHF. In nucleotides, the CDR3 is TGTGCCATCAGTGAGGGACAGGATAGCAATCAGCCCCAGCATTTT.

The CDR3 sequence is CASSLGRATAFF. In nucleotides, the CDR3 is TGTGCCAGCAGCTTAGGCAGGGCGACAGCTTTCTTT. J is TRBJ1-1 and V is TRBV7-9, with D maybe TRBD1 (5 bases). Germline loops: CDR1 SEHNR, CDR2 FQNEAQ (reference sequence). CDR3 size: 12 residues. The V gene lost 1 base and the J gene lost 10 bases, with 10 bases spanning the gap.

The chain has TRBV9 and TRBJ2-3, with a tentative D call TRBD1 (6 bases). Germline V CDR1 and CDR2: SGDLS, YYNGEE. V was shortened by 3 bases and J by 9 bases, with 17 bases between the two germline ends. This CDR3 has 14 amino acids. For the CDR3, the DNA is TGTGCCAGCAGCGCGGGACAAGCTGGAGCCACGCAGTATTTT. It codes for CASSAGQAGATQYF.

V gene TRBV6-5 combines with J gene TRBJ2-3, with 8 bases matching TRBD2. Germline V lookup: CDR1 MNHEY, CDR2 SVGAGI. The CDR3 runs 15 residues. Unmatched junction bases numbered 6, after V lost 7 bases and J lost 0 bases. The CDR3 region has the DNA TGTGCCAGCATTAGGGCTAGCGGGAGCACAGATACGCAGTATTTT. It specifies CASIRASGSTDTQYF.

CDR3 in amino acids: CASMRGLAGDTQYF. The CDR3 bases are TGCGCCAGCATGCGGGGACTAGCCGGAGATACGCAGTATTTT. The J gene is TRBJ2-3, the V gene TRBV10-1; 9 bases match TRBD2. V was clipped by 7 bases and J by 5 bases; unmatched bases: 7. CDR3 length: 14 residues. In germline, CDR1 is WNHNN, CDR2 SYGVQD (reference sequence).

In DNA, the CDR3 is TGTGCCAGCAGTGAATGGGTAATAGGGGTGGAGAACACTGAAGCTTTCTTT. It encodes CASSEWVIGVENTEAFF. This rearrangement joins TRBV6-1 to TRBJ1-1; maybe TRBD1 (5 bases). From germline, CDR1 is MNHNS and CDR2 SASEGT. There are 17 residues in the CDR3. V was clipped by 2 bases and J by 1 base, with 17 bases between them.